This T cell receptor beta chain emerged from a study of T cells after yellow fever vaccination. A note on this clonotype: Its target is not known.

Making TCR cDNA involved 5'RACE template switching, which added UMIs and a universal primer site. TCRdb fed the 5' RACE reads into MiXCR, producing one record per CDR3 protein. The top ten clones hold 18% of a sample with fewer than 350,000 distinct CDR3 sequences, 7.5% to 9% of them seen once. Trimming cost V 7 bases and J 3 bases, with 14 bases left between them. The germline V gene encodes CDR1 SGHKS and CDR2 YYEKEE (reference sequence). This CDR3 comprises 13 residues. Regarding the study as a whole: Just a small share of clonotypes turned up in the CD4 compartment as well as the CD8 compartment. Once the booster was given, most primary-vaccination clones reappeared, at just under 98% for CD4 and approximately 88% for CD8.

The TCR sequence derives from a man between 18 and 29 years old who received the YFV17D yellow fever vaccine. Sequences were derived from PBMCs, sampled on the day of the first yellow fever vaccination. The chain recombines TRBV5-5 with TRBJ2-7; D unclear. The CDR3 nucleotides are TGTGCCAGCGGCGCTGGGCAGGTCTACGAGCAGTACGTC. This translates into CASGAGQVYEQYV.